This TCR beta chain was obtained from a study of shared clonotypes between healthy human individuals. Across the study: Used for every donor were three CD4 naive, three CD4 memory, two CD8 naive and one CD8 memory plate.

Produced via immunoSEQ multiplex PCR; TCRdb's table is partial and in-frame only. Among under 850,000 clones, around 93% were seen once, and the ten largest hold under 30%. The study, taken as a whole, reports: Among donors, clonotype sharing was expected to be affected by sequencing depth. Owing to a small donor count, the genetic and exposure-history diversity represented was limited.

About this clone: Its antigen is unknown.

It was CD45RO-negative cells, positively selected for CCR7, that made up naive CD8 cells, with terminally differentiated effector memory CD45RA+ cells excluded. The donor cohort consisted entirely of Caucasian adults residing in Nashville, Tennessee. CDR1 and CDR2 from the germline V gene are LNHDA and SQIVND (reference sequence). The CDR3 loop spans 17 amino acids. V was pared by 5 bases and J by 3 bases, with 22 bases between. The chain carries TRBV19 and TRBJ1-2, with D maybe TRBD1 (6 bases). The sample comprised naive CD8+ T cells sorted from blood. This clonotype originated in a man aged 25-45 years in good health. The CDR3 spells CASSEWDNRGVHYGYTF. The CDR3 DNA reads as TGTGCCAGTAGTGAATGGGACAACCGGGGCGTGCACTATGGCTACACCTTC.